The clone carrying this TCR beta chain was observed a handful of times. Its target is unknown. There are 12 residues in the CDR3. V lost 6 bases, J lost 7 bases, and 13 bases lay in between. Germline loops: CDR1 SGHNT, CDR2 YYREEE (reference sequence). A process of 5'RACE template switching, which added a universal primer site and UMIs, was used to make TCR cDNA. MiXCR, run by TCRdb on the 5' RACE reads, gives a single entry per CDR3 protein. The sample gives 100,000 to 150,000 distinct CDR3 sequences, around 7.2% of which show up once; 2.7% is in the top ten. The sample originates from a study of T cells after yellow fever vaccination. About the study: It was SMART-Seq v4 Ultra Low Input that prepared the fractions with low cell numbers. The study's findings and limits: After the booster, 96% of CD4 and more than 75% of CD8 primary-response clones were re-detected. Contaminants from the bulk population, in the form of abundant clonotypes, could be found in FACS-sorted repertoires.

The starting material was CD4+ T cells sorted from PBMCs, obtained approximately 40 days after the first yellow fever vaccination. This chain connects TRBV5-4 to TRBJ1-2; D unclear. The receptor was derived from a man between 18 and 29 years old who received the YFV17D yellow fever vaccine. The DNA for the CDR3 is TGTGCCAGCACCATTGACATTGGTGGCTACACCTTC. It encodes CASTIDIGGYTF.